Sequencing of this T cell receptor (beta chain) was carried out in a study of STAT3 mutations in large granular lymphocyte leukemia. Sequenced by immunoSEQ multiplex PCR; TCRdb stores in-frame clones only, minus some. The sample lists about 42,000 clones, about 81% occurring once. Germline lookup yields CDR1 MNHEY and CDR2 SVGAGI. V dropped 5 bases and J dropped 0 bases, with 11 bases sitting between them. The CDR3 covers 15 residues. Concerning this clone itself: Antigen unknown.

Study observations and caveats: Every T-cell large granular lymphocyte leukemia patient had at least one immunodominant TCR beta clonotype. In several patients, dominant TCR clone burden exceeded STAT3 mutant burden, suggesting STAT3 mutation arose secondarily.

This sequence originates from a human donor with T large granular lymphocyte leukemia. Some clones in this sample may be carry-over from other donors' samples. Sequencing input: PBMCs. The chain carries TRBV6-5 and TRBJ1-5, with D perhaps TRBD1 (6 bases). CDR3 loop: CASSPDSNSNQPQHF. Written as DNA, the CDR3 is TGTGCCAGCAGTCCGGACAGCAATAGCAATCAGCCCCAGCATTTT.